This entry lists 12 T cell receptor beta chains sequenced from one sample in a study of cytomegalovirus exposure and HLA in healthy donors. The study ran its PCR with 60 Vbeta and 13 Jbeta primers. TCRdb's copy holds only in-frame clones and misses some; the assay was immunoSEQ multiplex PCR. There are roughly 100,000 clones in the sample; approximately 69% occur only once, and 3.2% lies in the top ten. The sample consisted of PBMCs. The receptors derive from a young man in good health and CMV-seronegative.

The chain uses TRBV7-2 and TRBJ1-5, with D uncertain. The CDR3 is 14 residues long. Trimming shortened V by 5 bases and J by 0 bases, and 8 bases separated the two germline ends. The germline gives CDR1 SGHTA, CDR2 FQGNSA. The CDR3 DNA sequence: TGTGCCAGCAGCCCGGACTATAGCAATCAGCCCCAGCATTTT. It specifies CASSPDYSNQPQHF.

This chain uses TRBV6-5 with TRBJ1-3; 9 bases align to TRBD1. V lost 6 bases to trimming and J lost 4 bases; unmatched junction nucleotides: 4. Germline V gene sequence: CDR1 MNHEY, CDR2 SVGAGI. This CDR3 spans 14 amino acids. The CDR3 loop is CASRDTGGGNTIYF. In DNA form, the CDR3 reads TGTGCCAGCAGAGATACAGGGGGCGGAAACACCATATATTTT.

A few counts support this clone. This chain joins TRBV5-4 and TRBJ2-3; 10 bases match TRBD2. V shed 3 bases, J shed 5 bases, and the junction held 12 bases outside the gene matches. The CDR3 has 17 residues. Germline CDR1 and CDR2: SGHNT and YYREEE (reference sequence). The CDR3 DNA reads TGTGCCAGCAGCTCCGAGGGCCCTAGCGGGGGCGGAGATACGCAGTATTTT. This encodes CASSSEGPSGGGDTQYF.

This chain connects TRBV19 to TRBJ2-2; TRBD1 is a possible D gene (5 bases). Deletions cut 7 bases from V and 0 bases from J, with 18 bases between. This CDR3 region has 17 residues. Germline V gene sequence: CDR1 LNHDA, CDR2 SQIVND (reference sequence). This CDR3 is CASNPRASRANTGELFF. The CDR3 nucleotides read TGTGCCAGTAACCCCAGGGCGTCTCGTGCGAACACCGGGGAGCTGTTTTTT. Supplemented by reference TRBV19 and TRBJ2-2, the full variable domain reads DGGITQSPKYLFRKEGQNVTLSCEQNLNHDAMYWYRQDPGQGLRLIYYSQIVNDFQKGDIAEGYSVSREKKESFPLTVTSAQKNPTAFYLCASNPRASRANTGELFFGEGSRLTVL.

The rearrangement uses TRBV6-8 and TRBJ1-6; the D is unclear. Germline V gene lookup returns CDR1 MNHGY and CDR2 SAAAGT. The CDR3 length is 10 residues. Deletions cut 5 bases from V and 13 bases from J, with 6 bases between. The CDR3 nucleotides read TGTGCCAGCAGTCCCTTCCCCCTCCACTTT. Translating it yields CASSPFPLHF.

The chain uses TRBV28 and TRBJ1-4; 10 bases align to TRBD1. Germline CDR1 MDHEN, CDR2 SYDVKM. The CDR3 totals 16 residues. The V and J ends lost 7 bases and 1 base, in that order; junction bases with no gene match: 6. Here the CDR3 reads CASTGQGIGTNEKLFF. The CDR3 nucleotides read TGTGCCAGCACGGGACAGGGGATAGGAACTAATGAAAAACTGTTTTTT.

The chain carries TRBV7-2 and TRBJ2-7; 16 bases agree with TRBD2. Trimming took 3 bases from V and 5 from J; bases not matched to a gene: 4. Germline loops: CDR1 SGHTA, CDR2 FQGNSA. This CDR3 comprises 16 residues. The CDR3 DNA reads as TGTGCCAGCAGCTTTATGGGACTAGCGGGAGGGGACGAGCAGTACTTC. It encodes CASSFMGLAGGDEQYF.

The rearrangement joins TRBV28 to TRBJ1-5, with a tentative D call TRBD1 (6 bases). Germline V CDR1 and CDR2: MDHEN, SYDVKM. The length of the CDR3 is 13 residues. V lost 5 bases to trimming and J lost 12 bases, with 17 bases between them. CDR3: CASSIWTVEVQHF. The CDR3 coding sequence is TGTGCCAGCAGTATTTGGACAGTTGAGGTCCAGCATTTT.

This rearrangement joins TRBV19 to TRBJ1-2; TRBD1 matches 9 bases. The CDR3 sequence is 17 residues long. Germline loops: CDR1 LNHDA, CDR2 SQIVND (reference sequence). J was trimmed by 0 bases and V by 6 bases; bases with no gene match: 11. This CDR3 is CASSAGTGKRSNYGYTF. The CDR3 region has the DNA TGTGCCAGTAGCGCCGGGACAGGGAAACGGTCTAACTATGGCTACACCTTC.

This clone occurred once. V usage is TRBV11-2 and J usage is TRBJ2-3, with D possibly being TRBD2 (5 bases). The CDR3 is made up of 17 amino acids. Germline V gene data show CDR1 as SGHAT and CDR2 as FQNNGV. The V end was cut by 1 base, the J end by 5 bases, with 19 bases between. As DNA, the CDR3 is TGTGCCAGCAGCTTAGGTCCAGCGGCTAGCAATTTAGATACGCAGTATTTT. This gives the protein CASSLGPAASNLDTQYF.

The chain uses TRBV9 and TRBJ2-7; TRBD2 matches 7 bases. V shed 2 bases, J shed 2 bases, and the junction held 7 bases outside the gene matches. The germline gives CDR1 SGDLS, CDR2 YYNGEE. This CDR3 has 15 amino acids. Written as DNA, the CDR3 is TGTGCCAGCAGCGTCTTGGGGGAGGGCCCCTACGAGCAGTACTTC. Translating it yields CASSVLGEGPYEQYF.

The rearrangement joins TRBV5-4 to TRBJ2-5, with 8 bases aligning to TRBD1. Germline CDR1 reads SGHNT; CDR2 reads YYREEE (reference sequence). The V segment lost 4 bases and the J segment 3 bases; nucleotides outside the gene matches: 2. There are 13 residues in the CDR3. The DNA for the CDR3 is TGTGCCAGCAGCCAGGGACAGGAAGAGACCCAGTACTTC. Protein: CASSQGQEETQYF. The entire variable domain, with the rest obtained from reference TRBV5-4 and TRBJ2-5, is as follows: ETGVTQSPTHLIKTRGQQVTLRCSSQSGHNTVSWYQQALGQGPQFIFQYYREEENGRGNFPPRFSGLQFPNYSSELNVNALELDDSALYLCASSQGQEETQYFGPGTRLLVL.